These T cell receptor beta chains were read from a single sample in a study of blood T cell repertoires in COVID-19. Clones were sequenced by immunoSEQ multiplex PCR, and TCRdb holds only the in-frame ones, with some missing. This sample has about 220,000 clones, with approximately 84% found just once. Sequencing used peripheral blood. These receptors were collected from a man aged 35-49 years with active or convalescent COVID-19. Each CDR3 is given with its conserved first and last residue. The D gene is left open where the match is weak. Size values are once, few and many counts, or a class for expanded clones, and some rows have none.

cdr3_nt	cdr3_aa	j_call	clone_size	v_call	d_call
TGTGCCAGCAGTTTAATGCCAGGGGAGGGGTTGGAGCAGTACTTC	CASSLMPGEGLEQYF	TRBJ2-7	NA	TRBV27	NA
TGTGCCATCAGTGATTCCTCAGGGATAGCAGAGACCCAGTACTTC	CAISDSSGIAETQYF	TRBJ2-5	NA	TRBV10-3	NA
TGTGCCAGCAGTTTAGAGGGGGCTGAAGCTTTCTTT	CASSLEGAEAFF	TRBJ1-1	NA	TRBV12-3/TRBV12-4	NA
TGTGCCAGTAGTGAACAGGGGTCTGAAGCTTTCTTT	CASSEQGSEAFF	TRBJ1-1	NA	TRBV19	TRBD1
TGTGCCAGCAGCTTGGGGGACAGCTATAGGACAGATACGCAGTATTTT	CASSLGDSYRTDTQYF	TRBJ2-3	NA	TRBV7-8	TRBD1
TGTGCCAGTAGTAGAAGGACAGGACCTATGGGTGAAAAACTGTTTTTT	CASSRRTGPMGEKLFF	TRBJ1-4	NA	TRBV19	TRBD1
TGTGCCAGCAGTACCCGGGGGGACAATGAAAAACTGTTTTTT	CASSTRGDNEKLFF	TRBJ1-4	NA	TRBV2	NA
TGTGCCAGCAGCCTCATTTCTACAGGGGGGGCTGGAAACACCATATATTTT	CASSLISTGGAGNTIYF	TRBJ1-3	NA	TRBV7-8	TRBD1
TGTGCCAGCTCACGGGACAGGGAAAATTCACCCCTCCACTTT	CASSRDRENSPLHF	TRBJ1-6	NA	TRBV18	TRBD1
TGTGCCAGCAGCAAGACTAGCGCCCGGGGTGAGCAGTTCTTC	CASSKTSARGEQFF	TRBJ2-1	few	TRBV7-7	TRBD2
TGTGCCAGCGGCAGGGGGGACGGTGGCTACACCTTC	CASGRGDGGYTF	TRBJ1-2	NA	TRBV28	TRBD1
TGTGCCAGTAAAGGGGGATCTGGAAACACCATATATTTT	CASKGGSGNTIYF	TRBJ1-3	NA	TRBV6-1	NA
TGTGCCAGGGACAGTAGCTCTGGAAACACCATATATTTT	CARDSSSGNTIYF	TRBJ1-3	few	TRBV30	TRBD1
TGTGCCAGCACCGCAGGGCACTATGGCTACACCTTC	CASTAGHYGYTF	TRBJ1-2	NA	TRBV12-3/TRBV12-4	NA
TGTGCCATCAGTCCTAGCGGGGTTTCCTACAATGAGCAGTTCTTC	CAISPSGVSYNEQFF	TRBJ2-1	NA	TRBV10-3	TRBD2
TGTGCCAGCAGCCAACCCGACAGCAACAATGAGCAGTTCTTC	CASSQPDSNNEQFF	TRBJ2-1	NA	TRBV3-1/TRBV3-2	NA
TGTGCCAGCAGGCAGCGAGGCACTAATGAAAAACTGTTTTTT	CASRQRGTNEKLFF	TRBJ1-4	NA	TRBV6-6	NA
TGTGCCAGCAGTTACACTAGCGGGAGGGCCCAGGAGACCCAGTACTTC	CASSYTSGRAQETQYF	TRBJ2-5	NA	TRBV6-2/TRBV6-3	TRBD2
TGTGCCAGCAGTTCGGGGAAAACCTACGAGCAGTACTTC	CASSSGKTYEQYF	TRBJ2-7	once	TRBV9	NA
TGTGCCAGTAGTAGCCGACAGTTTGATATCTATGGCTACACCTTC	CASSSRQFDIYGYTF	TRBJ1-2	NA	TRBV19	NA
TGTGCCAGCAGTGAATCGTCTGCGTTGCCCCAGCATTTT	CASSESSALPQHF	TRBJ1-5	NA	TRBV6-1	NA
TGTGCCAGCCGGCAGGGCACTGAAGCTTTCTTT	CASRQGTEAFF	TRBJ1-1	NA	TRBV11-2	NA
TGCGCCAGCAGCTTGGTGGGACAGGGAGCCACTGAAGCTTTCTTT	CASSLVGQGATEAFF	TRBJ1-1	NA	TRBV5-1	TRBD1
TGTGCCAGCACCCCCTCCCAGGACAGGGGACTTTACGAGCAGTACTTC	CASTPSQDRGLYEQYF	TRBJ2-7	NA	TRBV6-6	TRBD1
TGTGCCAGCAGTGATTTAGACAGGGGGTTCTATGGCTACACCTTC	CASSDLDRGFYGYTF	TRBJ1-2	NA	TRBV2	TRBD1
TGTGCCACAAGGGGGGGCTCCTATGGCTACACCTTC	CATRGGSYGYTF	TRBJ1-2	NA	TRBV2	NA
TGCGCCAGCAGCTTGCAAGGGGGCGGCACTGAAGCTTTCTTT	CASSLQGGGTEAFF	TRBJ1-1	NA	TRBV5-1	TRBD1
TGTGCCAGCTCACCATCTAGACAGGTCAGCACAGATACGCAGTATTTT	CASSPSRQVSTDTQYF	TRBJ2-3	few	TRBV18	NA
TGCGCCAGCAGTCCAAACGGGGGGCACTCCTACGAGCAGTACTTC	CASSPNGGHSYEQYF	TRBJ2-7	NA	TRBV10-1	NA
TGTGCCAGCAGCTTATTCGCTGGAAACACCATATATTTT	CASSLFAGNTIYF	TRBJ1-3	NA	TRBV5-5	NA
TGTGCCAGCAGTTTCGTCCGGGACAGTGGGCGACACGAGCAGTACTTC	CASSFVRDSGRHEQYF	TRBJ2-7	NA	TRBV28	TRBD1
TGTGCCACCGGCGTAGGGCTCCCCCGGGGGGAGCAGTACTTC	CATGVGLPRGEQYF	TRBJ2-7	NA	TRBV28	NA
TGTGCCAGCAGTGGAATAGGGGACACTGAAGCTTTCTTT	CASSGIGDTEAFF	TRBJ1-1	few	TRBV2	NA